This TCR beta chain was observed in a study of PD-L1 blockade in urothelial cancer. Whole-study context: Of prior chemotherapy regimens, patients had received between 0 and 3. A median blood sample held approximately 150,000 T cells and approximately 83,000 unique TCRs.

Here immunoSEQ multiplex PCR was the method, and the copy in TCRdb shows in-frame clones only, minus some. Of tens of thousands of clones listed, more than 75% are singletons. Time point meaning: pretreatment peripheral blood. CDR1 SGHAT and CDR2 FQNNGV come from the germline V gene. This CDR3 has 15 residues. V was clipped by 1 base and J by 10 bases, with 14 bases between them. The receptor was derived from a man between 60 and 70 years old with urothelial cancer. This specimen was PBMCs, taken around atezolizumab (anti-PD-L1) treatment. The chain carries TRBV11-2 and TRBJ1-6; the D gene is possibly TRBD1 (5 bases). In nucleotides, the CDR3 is TGTGCCAGCAGCTTAGGGGGCGGGGCTGAATCACCCCTCCACTTT. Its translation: CASSLGGGAESPLHF.